This entry features one T cell receptor (beta chain) sequence. What it binds is unknown. The entry originates in a study of T-cell reconstitution after alpha-beta-depleted transplantation in children. Whole-study results and caveats: It was newly produced T cells that mostly accounted for T-cell counts and diversity one year after transplant. Expanded clones from the graft, numbering several hundred, reportedly supplied alpha-beta T cells about two months after transplant.

CDR3 size: 15 residues. Molecular barcoding with unique molecular identifiers was used for the TCRbeta library. TCRdb ran MiXCR on the PCR reads and lists one entry per CDR3 protein. The table records 55,000 to 65,000 distinct CDR3 sequences, less than 55% of them present only once. V gene TRBV21-1 combines with J gene TRBJ1-2; the table's TRBD1 call for D was not verified on the DNA. TRBV21-1 is a pseudogene locus. The TCR sequence derives from a male patient under 18 who had a stem cell transplant for acute lymphoblastic leukemia, so the T cells may come from the graft donor. This sample comprised PBMCs, mostly from graft donor cells, obtained 360 days after TCRalphabeta/CD19-depleted stem cell transplant. As DNA, the CDR3 is TGTGCCAGCAGCGCCCGGGACAGAATTAACTATGGCTACACCTTC. This codes for CASSARDRINYGYTF.